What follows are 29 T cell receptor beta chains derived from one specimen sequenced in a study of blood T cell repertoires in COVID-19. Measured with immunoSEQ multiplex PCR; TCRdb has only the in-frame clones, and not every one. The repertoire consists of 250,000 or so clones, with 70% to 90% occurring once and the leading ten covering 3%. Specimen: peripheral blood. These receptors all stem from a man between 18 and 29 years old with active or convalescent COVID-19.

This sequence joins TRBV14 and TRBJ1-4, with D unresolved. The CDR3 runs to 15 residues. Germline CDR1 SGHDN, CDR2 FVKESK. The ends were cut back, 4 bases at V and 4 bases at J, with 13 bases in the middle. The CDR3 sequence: CASSLRGGLNEKLFF. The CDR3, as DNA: TGTGCCAGCAGCCTACGCGGTGGCCTTAATGAAAAACTGTTTTTT. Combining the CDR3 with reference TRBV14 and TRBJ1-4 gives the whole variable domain EAGVTQFPSHSVIEKGQTVTLRCDPISGHDNLYWYRRVMGKEIKFLLHFVKESKQDESGMPNNRFLAERTGGTYSTLKVQPAELEDSGVYFCASSLRGGLNEKLFFGSGTQLSVL.

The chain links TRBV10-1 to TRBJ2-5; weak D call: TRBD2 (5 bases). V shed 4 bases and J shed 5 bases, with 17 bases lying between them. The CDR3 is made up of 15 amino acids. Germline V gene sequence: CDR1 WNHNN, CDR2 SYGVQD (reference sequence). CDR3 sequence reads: CASSVRPGIRETQYF. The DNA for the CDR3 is TGCGCCAGCAGTGTTCGTCCGGGAATAAGGGAGACCCAGTACTTC.

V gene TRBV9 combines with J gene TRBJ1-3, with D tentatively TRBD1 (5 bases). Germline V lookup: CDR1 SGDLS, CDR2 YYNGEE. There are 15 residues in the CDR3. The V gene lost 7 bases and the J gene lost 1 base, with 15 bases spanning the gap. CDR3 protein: CASGRMGGSGNTIYF. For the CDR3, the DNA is TGTGCCAGCGGGAGGATGGGGGGGTCTGGAAACACCATATATTTT.

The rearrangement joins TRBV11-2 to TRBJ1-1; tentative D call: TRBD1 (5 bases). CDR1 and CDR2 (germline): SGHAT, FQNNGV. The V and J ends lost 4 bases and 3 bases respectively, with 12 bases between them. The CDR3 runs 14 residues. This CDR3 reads CASSWGPGDTEAFF. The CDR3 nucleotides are TGTGCCAGCAGCTGGGGACCGGGGGACACTGAAGCTTTCTTT.

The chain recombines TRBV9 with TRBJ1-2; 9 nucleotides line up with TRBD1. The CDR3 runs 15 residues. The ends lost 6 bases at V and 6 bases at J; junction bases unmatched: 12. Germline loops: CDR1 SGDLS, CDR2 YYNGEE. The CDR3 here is CASTSMGQGNHGYTF. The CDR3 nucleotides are TGTGCCAGCACCTCTATGGGACAGGGAAATCATGGCTACACCTTC.

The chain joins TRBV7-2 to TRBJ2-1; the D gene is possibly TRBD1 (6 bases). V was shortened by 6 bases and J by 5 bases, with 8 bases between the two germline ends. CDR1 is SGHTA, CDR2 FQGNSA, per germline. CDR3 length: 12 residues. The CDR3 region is CASRAGDNEQFF. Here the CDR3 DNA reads TGTGCCAGCAGGGCAGGGGACAATGAGCAGTTCTTC.

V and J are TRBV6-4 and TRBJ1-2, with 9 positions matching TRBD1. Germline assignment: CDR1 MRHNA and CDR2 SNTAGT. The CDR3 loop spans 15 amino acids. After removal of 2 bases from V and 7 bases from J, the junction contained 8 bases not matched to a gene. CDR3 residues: CASSDLRTGEAGYTF. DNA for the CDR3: TGTGCCAGCAGTGACCTGAGGACAGGGGAAGCTGGCTACACCTTC.

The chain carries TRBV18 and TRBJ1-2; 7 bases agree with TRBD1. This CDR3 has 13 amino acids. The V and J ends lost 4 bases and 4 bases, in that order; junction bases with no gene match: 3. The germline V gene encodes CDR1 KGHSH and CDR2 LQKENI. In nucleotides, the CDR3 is TGTGCCAGCTCACTCGACAGGGTCTATGGCTACACCTTC. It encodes CASSLDRVYGYTF.

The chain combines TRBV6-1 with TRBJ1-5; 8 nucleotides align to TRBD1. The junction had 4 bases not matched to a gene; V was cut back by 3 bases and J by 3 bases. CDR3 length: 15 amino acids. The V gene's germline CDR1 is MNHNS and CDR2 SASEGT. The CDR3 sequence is CASSDQGQANQPQHF. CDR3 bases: TGTGCCAGCAGTGACCAGGGACAGGCCAATCAGCCCCAGCATTTT.

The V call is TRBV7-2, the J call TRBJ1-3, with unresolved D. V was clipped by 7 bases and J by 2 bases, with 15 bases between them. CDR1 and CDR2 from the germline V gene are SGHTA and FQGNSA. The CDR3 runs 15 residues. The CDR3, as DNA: TGTGCCAGCACCCGGGAGGTCTCCCCTGGAAACACCATATATTTT. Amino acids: CASTREVSPGNTIYF.

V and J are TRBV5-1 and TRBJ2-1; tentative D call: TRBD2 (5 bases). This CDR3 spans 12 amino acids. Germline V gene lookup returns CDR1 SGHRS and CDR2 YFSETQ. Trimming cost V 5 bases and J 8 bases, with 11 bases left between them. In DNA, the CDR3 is TGCGCCAGCAGAATTGGACTGGATGAGCAGTTCTTC. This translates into CASRIGLDEQFF.

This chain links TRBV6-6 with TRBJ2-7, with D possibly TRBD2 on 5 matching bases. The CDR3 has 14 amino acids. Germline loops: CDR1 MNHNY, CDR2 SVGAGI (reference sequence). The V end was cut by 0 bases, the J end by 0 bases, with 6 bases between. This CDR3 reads CASSYSGNSYEQYF. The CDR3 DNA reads TGTGCCAGCAGTTACTCCGGGAACTCCTACGAGCAGTACTTC.

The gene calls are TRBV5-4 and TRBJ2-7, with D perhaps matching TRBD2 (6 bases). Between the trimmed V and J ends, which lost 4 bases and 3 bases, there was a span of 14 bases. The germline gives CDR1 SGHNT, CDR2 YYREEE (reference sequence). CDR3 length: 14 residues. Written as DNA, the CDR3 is TGTGCCAGCAGCACGACCGGGACTCGCTACGAGCAGTACTTC. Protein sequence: CASSTTGTRYEQYF.

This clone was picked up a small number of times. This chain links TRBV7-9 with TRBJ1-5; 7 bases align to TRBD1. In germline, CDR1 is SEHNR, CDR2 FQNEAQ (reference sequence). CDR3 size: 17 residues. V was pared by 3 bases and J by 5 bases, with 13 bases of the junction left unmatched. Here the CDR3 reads CASSLFEGRGTHQPQHF. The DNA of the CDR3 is TGTGCCAGCAGCTTGTTTGAGGGCAGGGGGACGCATCAGCCCCAGCATTTT.

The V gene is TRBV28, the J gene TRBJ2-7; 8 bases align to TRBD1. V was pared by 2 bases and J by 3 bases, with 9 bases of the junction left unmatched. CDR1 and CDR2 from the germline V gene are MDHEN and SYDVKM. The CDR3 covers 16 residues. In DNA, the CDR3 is TGTGCCAGCAGTTTAGTGGTAGGGACAGGTTACTACGAGCAGTACTTC. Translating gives CASSLVVGTGYYEQYF.

The CDR3 DNA reads TGTGCCAGCAGCGGCCCGACTCTAGCGGGATATGCAGATGAGCAGTTCTTC. Its protein product is CASSGPTLAGYADEQFF. The J gene is TRBJ2-1, the V gene TRBV9; TRBD2 matches at 9 bases. This CDR3 is built from 17 residues. V shed 3 bases and J 8 bases; nucleotides not matched to a gene: 15. Germline values: CDR1 SGDLS, CDR2 YYNGEE.

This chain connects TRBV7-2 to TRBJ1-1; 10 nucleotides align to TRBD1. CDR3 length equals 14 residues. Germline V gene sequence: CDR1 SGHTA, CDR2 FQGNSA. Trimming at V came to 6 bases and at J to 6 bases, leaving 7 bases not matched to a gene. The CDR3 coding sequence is TGTGCCAGCAGTCCGAGACAGGGGGCGGCTGAAGCTTTCTTT. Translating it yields CASSPRQGAAEAFF.

The CDR3 loop is CSVLEVGEQFF. Here the CDR3 DNA reads TGCAGCGTTTTAGAGGTGGGTGAGCAGTTCTTC. The V and J genes are TRBV29-1 and TRBJ2-1; no definite D call. The CDR3 totals 11 residues. Germline assignment: CDR1 SQVTM and CDR2 ANQGSEA. Trimming stripped 5 bases from V and 9 bases from J, with 11 bases between.

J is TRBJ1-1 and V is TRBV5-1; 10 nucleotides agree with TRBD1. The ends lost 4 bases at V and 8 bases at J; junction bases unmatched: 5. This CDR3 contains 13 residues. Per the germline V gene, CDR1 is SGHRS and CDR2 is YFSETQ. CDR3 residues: CASSKGQGLEAFF. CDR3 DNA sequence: TGCGCCAGCAGCAAGGGACAGGGGTTGGAAGCTTTCTTT.

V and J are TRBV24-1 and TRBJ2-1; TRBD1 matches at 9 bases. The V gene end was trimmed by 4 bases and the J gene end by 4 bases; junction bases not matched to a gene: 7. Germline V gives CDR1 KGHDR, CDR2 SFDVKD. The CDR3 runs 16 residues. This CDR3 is CATSDSGTGTYNEQFF. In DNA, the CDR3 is TGTGCCACCAGTGACTCCGGGACAGGGACGTACAATGAGCAGTTCTTC.

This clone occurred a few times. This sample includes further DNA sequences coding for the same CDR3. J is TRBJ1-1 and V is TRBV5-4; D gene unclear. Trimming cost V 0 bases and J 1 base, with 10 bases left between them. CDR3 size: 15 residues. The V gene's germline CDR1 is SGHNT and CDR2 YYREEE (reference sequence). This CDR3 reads CASSLGQVRNTEAFF. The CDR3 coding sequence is TGTGCCAGCAGCTTGGGGCAGGTAAGGAACACTGAAGCTTTCTTT.

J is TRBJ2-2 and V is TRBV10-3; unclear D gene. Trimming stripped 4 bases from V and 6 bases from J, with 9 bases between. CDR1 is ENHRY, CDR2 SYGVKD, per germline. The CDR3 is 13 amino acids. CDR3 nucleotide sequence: TGTGCCATCAGTGGCAAGCGCGCCGGGGAGCTGTTTTTT. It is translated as CAISGKRAGELFF.

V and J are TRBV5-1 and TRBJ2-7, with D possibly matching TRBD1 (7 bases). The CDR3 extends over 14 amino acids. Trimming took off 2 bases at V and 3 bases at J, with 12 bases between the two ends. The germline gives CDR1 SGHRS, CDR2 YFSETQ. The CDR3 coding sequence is TGCGCCAGCAGCTTAGCAGGGGGGTACTACGAGCAGTACTTC. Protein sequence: CASSLAGGYYEQYF.

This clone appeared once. The CDR3 spells CASSLALAGAGETQYF. CDR3 DNA: TGTGCCAGCAGTTTAGCTCTAGCGGGGGCGGGAGAGACCCAGTACTTC. The chain joins TRBV27 to TRBJ2-5, with TRBD2 matching over 10 bases. V shed 2 bases, J shed 4 bases, and the junction held 7 bases outside the gene matches. This CDR3 has 16 residues. Germline assignment: CDR1 MNHEY and CDR2 SMNVEV (reference sequence).

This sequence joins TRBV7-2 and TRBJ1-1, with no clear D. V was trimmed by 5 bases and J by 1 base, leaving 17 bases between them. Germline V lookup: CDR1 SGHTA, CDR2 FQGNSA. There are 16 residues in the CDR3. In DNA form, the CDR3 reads TGTGCCAGCAGCGTCCCTTGGGGAGGCTCGAACACTGAAGCTTTCTTT. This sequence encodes CASSVPWGGSNTEAFF.

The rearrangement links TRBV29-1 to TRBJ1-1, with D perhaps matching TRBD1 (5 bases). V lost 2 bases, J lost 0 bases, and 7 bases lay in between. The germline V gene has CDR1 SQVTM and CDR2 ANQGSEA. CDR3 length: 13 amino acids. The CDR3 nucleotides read TGCAGCGTTGAATCAGGGATGAACACTGAAGCTTTCTTT. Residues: CSVESGMNTEAFF.

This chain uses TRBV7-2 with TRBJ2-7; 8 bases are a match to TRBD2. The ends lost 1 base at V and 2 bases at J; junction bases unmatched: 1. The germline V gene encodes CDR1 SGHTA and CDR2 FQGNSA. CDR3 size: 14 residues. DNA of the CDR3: TGTGCCAGCAGCTTAGTCGGGGGGGCCTACGAGCAGTACTTC. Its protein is CASSLVGGAYEQYF.

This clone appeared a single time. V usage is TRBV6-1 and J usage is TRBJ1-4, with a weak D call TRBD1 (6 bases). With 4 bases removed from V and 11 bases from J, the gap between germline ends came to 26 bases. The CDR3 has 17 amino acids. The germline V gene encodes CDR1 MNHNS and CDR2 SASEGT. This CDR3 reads CASSGTMTPGQSEKLFF. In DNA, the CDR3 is TGTGCCAGCAGTGGTACCATGACCCCGGGACAAAGTGAGAAACTGTTTTTT.

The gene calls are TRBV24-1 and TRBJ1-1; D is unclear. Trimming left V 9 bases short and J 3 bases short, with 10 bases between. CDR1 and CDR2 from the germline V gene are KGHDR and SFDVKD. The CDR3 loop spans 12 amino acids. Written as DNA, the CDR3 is TGTGCCACCGGAGACGGGGACACTGAAGCTTTCTTT. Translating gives CATGDGDTEAFF.